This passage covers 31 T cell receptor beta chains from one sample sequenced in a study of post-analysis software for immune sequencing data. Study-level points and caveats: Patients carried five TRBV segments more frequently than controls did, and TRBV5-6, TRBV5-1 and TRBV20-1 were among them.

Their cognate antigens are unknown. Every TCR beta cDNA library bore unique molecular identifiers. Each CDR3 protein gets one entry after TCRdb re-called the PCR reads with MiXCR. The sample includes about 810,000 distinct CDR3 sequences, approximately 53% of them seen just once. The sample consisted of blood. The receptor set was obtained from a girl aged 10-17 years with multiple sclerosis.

CDR3 residues: CSVAGVDVTDTQYF. DNA for the CDR3: TGCAGCGTTGCTGGGGTGGATGTCACAGATACGCAGTATTTT. The genes are TRBV29-1 and TRBJ2-3; D not certain. Germline V gene sequence: CDR1 SQVTM, CDR2 ANQGSEA. This CDR3 comprises 14 residues. The V gene lost 4 bases and the J gene lost 2 bases, with 13 bases spanning the gap.

CDR3 protein: CASSPSRTSNHEQYF. The CDR3 DNA follows: TGTGCCAGCAGCCCCAGCCGGACTAGCAACCACGAGCAGTACTTC. This chain joins TRBV7-8 and TRBJ2-7; 8 positions match TRBD2. Germline loops: CDR1 SGHVS, CDR2 FQNEAQ. Germline trimming cut 5 bases from V and 5 bases from J; bases unmatched to any gene: 11. The CDR3 extends over 15 amino acids. The full variable domain, its missing parts supplied by reference TRBV7-8 and TRBJ2-7, is GAGVSQSPRYKVAKRGQDVALRCDPISGHVSLFWYQQALGQGPEFLTYFQNEAQLDKSGLPSDRFFAERPEGSVSTLKIQRTQQEDSAVYLCASSPSRTSNHEQYFGPGTRLTVT.

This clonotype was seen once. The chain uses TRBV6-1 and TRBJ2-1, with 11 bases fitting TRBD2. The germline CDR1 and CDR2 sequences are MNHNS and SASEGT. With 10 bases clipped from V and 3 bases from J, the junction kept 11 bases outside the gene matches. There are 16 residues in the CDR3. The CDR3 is CATWEFGTSGYNEQFF. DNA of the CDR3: TGTGCCACCTGGGAATTCGGGACTAGCGGCTACAATGAGCAGTTCTTC.

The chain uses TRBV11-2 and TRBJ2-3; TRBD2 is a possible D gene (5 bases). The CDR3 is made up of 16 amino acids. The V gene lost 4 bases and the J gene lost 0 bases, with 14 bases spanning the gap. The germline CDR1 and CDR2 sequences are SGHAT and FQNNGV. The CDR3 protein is CASSSRLFLSTDTQYF. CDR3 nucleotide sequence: TGTGCCAGCAGCTCCCGACTATTTTTGAGCACAGATACGCAGTATTTT.

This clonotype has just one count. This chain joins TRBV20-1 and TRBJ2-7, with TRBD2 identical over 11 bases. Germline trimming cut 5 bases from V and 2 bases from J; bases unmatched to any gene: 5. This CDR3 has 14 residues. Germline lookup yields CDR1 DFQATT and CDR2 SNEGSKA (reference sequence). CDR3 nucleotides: TGCAGTGCTCCTCTTAGCGGGGGGGCCTACGAGCAGTACTTC. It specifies CSAPLSGGAYEQYF.

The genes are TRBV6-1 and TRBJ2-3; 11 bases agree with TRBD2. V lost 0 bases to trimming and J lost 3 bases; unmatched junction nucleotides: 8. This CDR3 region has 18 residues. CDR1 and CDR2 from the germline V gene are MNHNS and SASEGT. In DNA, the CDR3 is TGTGCCAGCAGTGAAGCGCGGCTAGCGGGAGGAGGGACAGATACGCAGTATTTT. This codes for CASSEARLAGGGTDTQYF.

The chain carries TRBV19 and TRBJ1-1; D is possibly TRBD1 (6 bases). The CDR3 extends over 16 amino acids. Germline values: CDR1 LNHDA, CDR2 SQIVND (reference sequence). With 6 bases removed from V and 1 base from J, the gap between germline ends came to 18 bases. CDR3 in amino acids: CASRGSGTRKNTEAFF. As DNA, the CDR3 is TGTGCCAGTAGGGGATCCGGGACACGAAAGAACACTGAAGCTTTCTTT.

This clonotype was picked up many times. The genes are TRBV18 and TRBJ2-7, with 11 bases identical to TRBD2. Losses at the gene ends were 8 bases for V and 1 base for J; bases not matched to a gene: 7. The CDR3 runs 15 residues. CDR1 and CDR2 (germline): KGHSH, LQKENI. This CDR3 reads CASSPGTSGSYEQYF. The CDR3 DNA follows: TGTGCCAGCAGTCCCGGGACTAGCGGTTCCTACGAGCAGTACTTC.

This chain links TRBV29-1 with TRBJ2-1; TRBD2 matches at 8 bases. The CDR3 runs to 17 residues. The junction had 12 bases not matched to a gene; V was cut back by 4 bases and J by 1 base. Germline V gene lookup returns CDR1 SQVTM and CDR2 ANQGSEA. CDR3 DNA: TGCAGCGTTGGATTGTTGGCGGGAGGTACATCCTACAATGAGCAGTTCTTC. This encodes CSVGLLAGGTSYNEQFF.

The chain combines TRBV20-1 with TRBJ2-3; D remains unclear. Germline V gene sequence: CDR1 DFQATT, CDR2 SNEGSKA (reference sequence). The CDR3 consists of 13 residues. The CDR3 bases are TGCAGCCGTGTAGGGCCCACTATAGATACGCAGTATTTT. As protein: CSRVGPTIDTQYF.

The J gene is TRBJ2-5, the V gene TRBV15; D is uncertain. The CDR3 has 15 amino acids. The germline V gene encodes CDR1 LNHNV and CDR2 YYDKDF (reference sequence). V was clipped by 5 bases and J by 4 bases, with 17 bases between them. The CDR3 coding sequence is TGTGCCACCAGCTACCCTATGGTCCTGAGAGAGACCCAGTACTTC. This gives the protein CATSYPMVLRETQYF.

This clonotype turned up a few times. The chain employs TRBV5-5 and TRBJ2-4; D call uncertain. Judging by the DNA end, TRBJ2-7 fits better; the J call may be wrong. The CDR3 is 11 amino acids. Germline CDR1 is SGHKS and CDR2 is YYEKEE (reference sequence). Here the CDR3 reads CASIPEPEQYF. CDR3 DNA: TGTGCCAGCATCCCAGAACCCGAGCAGTACTTC.

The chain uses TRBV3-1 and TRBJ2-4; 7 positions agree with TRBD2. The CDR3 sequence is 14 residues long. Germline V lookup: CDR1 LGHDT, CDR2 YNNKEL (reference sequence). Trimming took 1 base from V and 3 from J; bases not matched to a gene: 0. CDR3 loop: CASSQAGGKNIQYF. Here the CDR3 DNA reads TGTGCCAGCAGCCAAGCGGGGGGCAAAAACATTCAGTACTTC.

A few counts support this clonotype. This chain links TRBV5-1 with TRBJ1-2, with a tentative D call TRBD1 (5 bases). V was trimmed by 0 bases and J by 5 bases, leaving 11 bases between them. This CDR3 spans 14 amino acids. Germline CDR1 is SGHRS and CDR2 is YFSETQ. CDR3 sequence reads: CASSLEVQAYGYTF. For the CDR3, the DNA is TGCGCCAGCAGCTTGGAAGTACAGGCGTATGGCTACACCTTC.

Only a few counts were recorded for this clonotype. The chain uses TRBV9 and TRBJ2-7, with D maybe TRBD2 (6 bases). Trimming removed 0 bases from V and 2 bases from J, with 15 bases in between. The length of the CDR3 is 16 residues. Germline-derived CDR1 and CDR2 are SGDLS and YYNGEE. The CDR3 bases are TGTGCCAGCAGCGTAGTGGAGCGGGCTGGAACCTACGAGCAGTACTTC. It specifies CASSVVERAGTYEQYF.

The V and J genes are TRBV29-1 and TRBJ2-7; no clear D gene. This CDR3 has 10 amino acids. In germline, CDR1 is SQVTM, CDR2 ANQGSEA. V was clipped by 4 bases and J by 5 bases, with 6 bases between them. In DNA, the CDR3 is TGCAGCGTTGCTTTGGACGAGCAGTACTTC. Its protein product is CSVALDEQYF.

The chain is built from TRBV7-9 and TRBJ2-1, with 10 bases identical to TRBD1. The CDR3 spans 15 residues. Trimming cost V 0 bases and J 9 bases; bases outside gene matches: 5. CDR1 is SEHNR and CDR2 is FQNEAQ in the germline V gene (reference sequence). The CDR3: CASSLAGQGHSEQFF. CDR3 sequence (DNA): TGTGCCAGCAGCTTAGCGGGACAGGGGCACAGTGAGCAGTTCTTC.

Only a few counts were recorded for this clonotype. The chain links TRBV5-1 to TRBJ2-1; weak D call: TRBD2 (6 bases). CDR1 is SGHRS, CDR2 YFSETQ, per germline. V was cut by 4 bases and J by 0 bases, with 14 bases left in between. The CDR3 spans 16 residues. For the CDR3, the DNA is TGCGCCAGCAGCCTGAATCTCGGGGGCTCCTACAATGAGCAGTTCTTC. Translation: CASSLNLGGSYNEQFF.

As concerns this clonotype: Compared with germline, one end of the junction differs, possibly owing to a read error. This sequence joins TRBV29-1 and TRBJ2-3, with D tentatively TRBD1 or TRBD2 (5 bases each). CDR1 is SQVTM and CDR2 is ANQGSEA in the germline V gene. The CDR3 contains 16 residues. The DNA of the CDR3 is TGCAGCGTTGAAATGGGACCGAGGAGTTCCACAGGTACGCAGTATTTT. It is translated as CSVEMGPRSSTGTQYF.

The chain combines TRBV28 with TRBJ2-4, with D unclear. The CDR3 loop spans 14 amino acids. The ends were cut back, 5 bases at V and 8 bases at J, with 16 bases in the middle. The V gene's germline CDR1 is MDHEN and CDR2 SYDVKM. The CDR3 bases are TGTGCCAGCAGTCCCTACTACCGTGACGACATTCAGTACTTC. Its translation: CASSPYYRDDIQYF. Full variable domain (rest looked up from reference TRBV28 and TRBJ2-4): DVKVTQSSRYLVKRTGEKVFLECVQDMDHENMFWYRQDPGLGLRLIYFSYDVKMKEKGDIPEGYSVSREKKERFSLILESASTNQTSMYLCASSPYYRDDIQYFGAGTRLSVL.

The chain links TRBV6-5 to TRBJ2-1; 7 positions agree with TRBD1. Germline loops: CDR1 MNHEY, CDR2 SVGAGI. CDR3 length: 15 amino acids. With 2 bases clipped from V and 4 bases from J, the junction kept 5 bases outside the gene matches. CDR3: CASSYRGRGYNEQFF. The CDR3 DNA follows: TGTGCCAGCAGTTACAGGGGGCGTGGGTACAATGAGCAGTTCTTC.

This chain's CDR3 is CASSLGPLAGSTYEQYF. DNA of the CDR3: TGCGCCAGCAGCTTGGGCCCACTAGCGGGATCGACCTACGAGCAGTACTTC. The gene calls are TRBV5-1 and TRBJ2-7, with TRBD2 matching 10 bases. V lost 0 bases and J lost 2; bases outside the gene matches: 8. Germline V gene lookup returns CDR1 SGHRS and CDR2 YFSETQ. The CDR3 loop spans 17 amino acids. The full variable domain, with the rest looked up from reference TRBV5-1 and TRBJ2-7, is KAGVTQTPRYLIKTRGQQVTLSCSPISGHRSVSWYQQTPGQGLQFLFEYFSETQRNKGNFPGRFSGRQFSNSRSEMNVSTLELGDSALYLCASSLGPLAGSTYEQYFGPGTRLTVT.

This CDR3 is CASSLYQGLAGYEQYF. The DNA of the CDR3 is TGTGCCAGCAGTCTATACCAGGGGCTAGCGGGCTACGAGCAGTACTTC. The chain combines TRBV7-8 with TRBJ2-7; 8 bases agree with TRBD2. J gave up 3 bases and V 6 bases, and 13 bases lay outside the gene matches. Germline V gene sequence: CDR1 SGHVS, CDR2 FQNEAQ. The CDR3 contains 16 residues.

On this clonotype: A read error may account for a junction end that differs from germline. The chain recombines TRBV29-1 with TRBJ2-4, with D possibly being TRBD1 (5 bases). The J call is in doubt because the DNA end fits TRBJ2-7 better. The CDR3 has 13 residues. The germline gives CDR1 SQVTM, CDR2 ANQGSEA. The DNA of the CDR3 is TGCAGCGTTGATTTTCAGGGATCCTGCGAGCAGTACTTC. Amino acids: CSVDFQGSCEQYF.

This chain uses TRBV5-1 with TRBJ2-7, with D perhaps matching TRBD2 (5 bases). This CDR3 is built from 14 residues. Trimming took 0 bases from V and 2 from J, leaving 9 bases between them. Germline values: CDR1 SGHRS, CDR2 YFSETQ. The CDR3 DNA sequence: TGCGCCAGCAGCTTGGCCGAGGGTCCCTACGAGCAGTACTTC. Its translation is CASSLAEGPYEQYF.

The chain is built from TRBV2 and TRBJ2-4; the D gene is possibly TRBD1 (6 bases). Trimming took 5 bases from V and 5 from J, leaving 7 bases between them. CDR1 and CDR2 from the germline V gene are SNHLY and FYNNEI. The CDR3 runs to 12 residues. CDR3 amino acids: CASSRQENIQYF. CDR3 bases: TGTGCCAGCAGTAGACAGGAAAACATTCAGTACTTC. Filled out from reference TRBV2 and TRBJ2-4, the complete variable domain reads EPEVTQTPSHQVTQMGQEVILRCVPISNHLYFYWYRQILGQKVEFLVSFYNNEISEKSEIFDDQFSVERPDGSNFTLKIRSTKLEDSAMYFCASSRQENIQYFGAGTRLSVL.

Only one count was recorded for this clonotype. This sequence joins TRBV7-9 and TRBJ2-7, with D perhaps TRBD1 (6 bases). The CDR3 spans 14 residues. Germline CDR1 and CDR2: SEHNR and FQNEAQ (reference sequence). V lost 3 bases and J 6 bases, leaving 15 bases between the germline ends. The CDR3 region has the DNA TGTGCCAGCAGCTTTGGGCAGGGGATCGGCGAGCAGTACTTC. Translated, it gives CASSFGQGIGEQYF.

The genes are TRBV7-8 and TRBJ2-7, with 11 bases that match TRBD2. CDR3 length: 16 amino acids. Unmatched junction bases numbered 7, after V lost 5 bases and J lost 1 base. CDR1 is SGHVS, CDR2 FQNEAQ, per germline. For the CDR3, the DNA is TGTGCCAGCAGCAAGGCTGGGACTAGCGGATCCTACGAGCAGTACTTC. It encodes CASSKAGTSGSYEQYF.

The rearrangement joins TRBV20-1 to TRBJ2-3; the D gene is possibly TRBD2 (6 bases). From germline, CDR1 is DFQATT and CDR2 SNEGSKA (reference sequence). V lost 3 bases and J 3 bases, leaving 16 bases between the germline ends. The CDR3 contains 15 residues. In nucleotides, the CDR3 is TGCAGTGCTAGTCTGCTAGCGCAAAGTACAGATACGCAGTATTTT. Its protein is CSASLLAQSTDTQYF.

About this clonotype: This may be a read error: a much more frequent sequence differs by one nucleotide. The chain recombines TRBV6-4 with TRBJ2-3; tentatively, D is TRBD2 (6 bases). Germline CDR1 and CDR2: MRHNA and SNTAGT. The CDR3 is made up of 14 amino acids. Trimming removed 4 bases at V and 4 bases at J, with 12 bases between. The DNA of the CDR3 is TGTGCCAGCAGTGGACGGGAGAGCGCAGATACGCAGTATTTT. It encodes CASSGRESADTQYF.

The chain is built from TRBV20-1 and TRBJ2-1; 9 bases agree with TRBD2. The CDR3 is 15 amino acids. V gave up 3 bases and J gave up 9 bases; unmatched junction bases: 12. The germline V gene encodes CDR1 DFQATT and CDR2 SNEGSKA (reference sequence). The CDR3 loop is CSAREGSGGKGEQFF. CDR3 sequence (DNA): TGCAGTGCTAGGGAGGGCAGCGGGGGGAAGGGTGAGCAGTTCTTC.